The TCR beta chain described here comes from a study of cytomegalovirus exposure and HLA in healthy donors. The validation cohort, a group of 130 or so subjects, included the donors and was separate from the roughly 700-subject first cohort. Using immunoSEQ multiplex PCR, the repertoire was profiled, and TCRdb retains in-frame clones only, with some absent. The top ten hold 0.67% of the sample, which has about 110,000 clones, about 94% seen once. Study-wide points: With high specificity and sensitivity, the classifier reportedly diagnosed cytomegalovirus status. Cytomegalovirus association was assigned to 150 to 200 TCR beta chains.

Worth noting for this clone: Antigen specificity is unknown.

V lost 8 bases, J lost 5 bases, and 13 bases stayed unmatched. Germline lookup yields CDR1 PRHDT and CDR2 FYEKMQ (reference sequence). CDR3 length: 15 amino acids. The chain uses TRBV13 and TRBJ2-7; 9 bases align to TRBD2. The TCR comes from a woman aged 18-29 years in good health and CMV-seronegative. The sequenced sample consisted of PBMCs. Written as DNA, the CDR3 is TGTGCCAGCTGGAGGAAGGTAGCGGGGGAGAACGAGCAGTACTTC. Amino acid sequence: CASWRKVAGENEQYF.